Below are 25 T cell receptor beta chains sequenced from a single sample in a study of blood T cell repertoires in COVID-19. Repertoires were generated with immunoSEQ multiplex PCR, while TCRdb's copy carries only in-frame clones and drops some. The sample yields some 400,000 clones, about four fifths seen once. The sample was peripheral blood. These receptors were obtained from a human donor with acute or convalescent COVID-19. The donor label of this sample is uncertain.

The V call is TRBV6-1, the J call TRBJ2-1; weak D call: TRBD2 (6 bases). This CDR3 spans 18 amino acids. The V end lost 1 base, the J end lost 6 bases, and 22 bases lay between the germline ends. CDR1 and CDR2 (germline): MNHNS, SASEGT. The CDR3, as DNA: TGTGCCAGCAGTGAAGGGGGACTGGCGACACCCTACCGCAATGAGCAGTTCTTC. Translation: CASSEGGLATPYRNEQFF.

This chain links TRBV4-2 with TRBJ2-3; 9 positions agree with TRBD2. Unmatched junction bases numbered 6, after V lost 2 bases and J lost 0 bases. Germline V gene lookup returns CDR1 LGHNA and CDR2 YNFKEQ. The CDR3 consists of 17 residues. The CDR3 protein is CASSQQSSGVSTDTQYF. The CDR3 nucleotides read TGTGCCAGCAGCCAACAGTCTAGCGGGGTTAGCACAGATACGCAGTATTTT.

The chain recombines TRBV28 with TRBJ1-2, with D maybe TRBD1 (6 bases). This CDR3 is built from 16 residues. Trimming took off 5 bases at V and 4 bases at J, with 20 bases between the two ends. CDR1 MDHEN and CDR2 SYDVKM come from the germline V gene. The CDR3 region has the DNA TGTGCCAGCAGTAGCCCGGGGGGCCCCCTCCCCTATGGCTACACCTTC. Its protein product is CASSSPGGPLPYGYTF.

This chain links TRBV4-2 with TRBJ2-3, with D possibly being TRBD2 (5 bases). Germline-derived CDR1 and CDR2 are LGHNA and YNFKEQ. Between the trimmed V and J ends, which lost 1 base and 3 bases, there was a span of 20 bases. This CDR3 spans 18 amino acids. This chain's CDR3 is CASSQGAGMTGPTDTQYF. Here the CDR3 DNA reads TGTGCCAGCAGCCAAGGAGCCGGGATGACTGGACCTACAGATACGCAGTATTTT.

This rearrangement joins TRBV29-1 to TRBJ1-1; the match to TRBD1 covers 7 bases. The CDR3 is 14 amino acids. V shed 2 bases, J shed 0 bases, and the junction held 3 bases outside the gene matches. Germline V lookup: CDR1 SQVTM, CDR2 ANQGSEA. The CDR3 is CSVEKQGMNTEAFF. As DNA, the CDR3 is TGCAGCGTTGAAAAACAGGGGATGAACACTGAAGCTTTCTTT.

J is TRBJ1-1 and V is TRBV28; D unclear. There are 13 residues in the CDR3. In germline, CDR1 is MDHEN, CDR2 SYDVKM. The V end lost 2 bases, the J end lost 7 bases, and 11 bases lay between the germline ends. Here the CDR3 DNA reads TGTGCCAGCAGTTTAGCCACTGCCCTTGAAGCTTTCTTT. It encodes CASSLATALEAFF.

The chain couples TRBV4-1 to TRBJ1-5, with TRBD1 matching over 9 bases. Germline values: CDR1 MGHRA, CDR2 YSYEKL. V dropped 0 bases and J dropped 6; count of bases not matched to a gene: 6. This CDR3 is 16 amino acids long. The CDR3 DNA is TGCGCCAGCAGCCAAGATGTCGGGACAGGGCGTCAGCCCCAGCATTTT. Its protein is CASSQDVGTGRQPQHF.

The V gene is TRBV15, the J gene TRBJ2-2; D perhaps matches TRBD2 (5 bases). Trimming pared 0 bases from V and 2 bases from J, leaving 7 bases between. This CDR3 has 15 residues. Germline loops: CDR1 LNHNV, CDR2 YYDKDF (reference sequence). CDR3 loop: CATSRERGNTGELFF. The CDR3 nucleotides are TGTGCCACCAGCAGAGAACGGGGTAACACCGGGGAGCTGTTTTTT.

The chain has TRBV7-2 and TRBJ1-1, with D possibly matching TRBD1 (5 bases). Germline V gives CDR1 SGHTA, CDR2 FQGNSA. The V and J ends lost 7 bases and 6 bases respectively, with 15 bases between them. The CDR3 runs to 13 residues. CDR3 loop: CASTLRGLPEAFF. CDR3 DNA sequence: TGTGCCAGCACCTTGCGGGGCTTACCTGAAGCTTTCTTT.

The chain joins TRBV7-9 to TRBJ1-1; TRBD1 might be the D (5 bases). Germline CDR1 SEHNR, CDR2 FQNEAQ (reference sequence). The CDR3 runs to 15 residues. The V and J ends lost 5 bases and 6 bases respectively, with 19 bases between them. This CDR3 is CASSQGVRMRSEAFF. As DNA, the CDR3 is TGTGCCAGCAGCCAAGGGGTCAGAATGAGGTCTGAAGCTTTCTTT.

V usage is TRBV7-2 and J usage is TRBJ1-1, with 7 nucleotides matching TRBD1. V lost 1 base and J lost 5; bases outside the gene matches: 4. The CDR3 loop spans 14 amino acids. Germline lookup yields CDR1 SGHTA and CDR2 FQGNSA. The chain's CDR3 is CASSLGARGTEAFF. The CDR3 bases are TGTGCCAGCAGCTTAGGTGCCAGGGGGACTGAAGCTTTCTTT. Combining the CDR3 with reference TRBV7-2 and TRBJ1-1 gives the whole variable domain GAGVSQSPSNKVTEKGKDVELRCDPISGHTALYWYRQSLGQGLEFLIYFQGNSAPDKSGLPSDRFSAERTGGSVSTLTIQRTQQEDSAVYLCASSLGARGTEAFFGQGTRLTVV.

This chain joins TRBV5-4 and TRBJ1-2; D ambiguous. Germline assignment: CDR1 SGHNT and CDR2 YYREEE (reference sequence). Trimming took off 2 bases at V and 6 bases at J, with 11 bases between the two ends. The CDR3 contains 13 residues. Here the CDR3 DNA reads TGTGCCAGCAGCTTTGACTATCTTGATGGCTACACCTTC. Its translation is CASSFDYLDGYTF.

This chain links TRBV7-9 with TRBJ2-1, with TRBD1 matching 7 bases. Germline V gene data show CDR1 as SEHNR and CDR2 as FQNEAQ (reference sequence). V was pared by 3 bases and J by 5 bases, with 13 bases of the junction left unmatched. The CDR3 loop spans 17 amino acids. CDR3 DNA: TGTGCCAGCAGCTTCCGACAGGGTTTGGGCGATAACAATGAGCAGTTCTTC. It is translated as CASSFRQGLGDNNEQFF.

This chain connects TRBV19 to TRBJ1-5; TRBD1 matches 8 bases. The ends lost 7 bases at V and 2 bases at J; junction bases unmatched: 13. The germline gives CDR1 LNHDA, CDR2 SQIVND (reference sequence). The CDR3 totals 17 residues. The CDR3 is CASTPMTGARGNQPQHF. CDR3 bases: TGTGCCAGTACCCCAATGACAGGGGCTAGGGGCAATCAGCCCCAGCATTTT.

CDR3 nucleotide sequence: TGTGCCAGCAGCCGAAGGACAGGGGGTTTGCTTGGCTACACCTTC. Amino acid sequence: CASSRRTGGLLGYTF. The chain has TRBV3-1 (or the pseudogene TRBV3-2) and TRBJ1-2; TRBD1 matches at 10 bases. CDR1 is LGHDT and CDR2 is YNNKEL in the germline V gene (reference sequence). This CDR3 is built from 15 residues. Trimming removed 4 bases from V and 7 bases from J; junction bases left unmatched: 9.

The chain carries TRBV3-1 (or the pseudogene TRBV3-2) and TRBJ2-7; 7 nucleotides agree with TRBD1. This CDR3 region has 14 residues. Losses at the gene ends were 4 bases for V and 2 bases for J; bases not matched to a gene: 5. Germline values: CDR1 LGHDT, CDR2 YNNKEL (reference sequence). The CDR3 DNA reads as TGTGCCAGCAGCCCCTGGGACAGACCCTACGAGCAGTACTTC. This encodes CASSPWDRPYEQYF.

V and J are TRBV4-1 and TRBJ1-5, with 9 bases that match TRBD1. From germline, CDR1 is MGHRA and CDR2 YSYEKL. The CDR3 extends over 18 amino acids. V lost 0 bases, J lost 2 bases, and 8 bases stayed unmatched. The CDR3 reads CASSQDGQGYNGNQPQHF. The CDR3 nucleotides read TGCGCCAGCAGCCAAGATGGACAGGGGTATAATGGCAATCAGCCCCAGCATTTT.

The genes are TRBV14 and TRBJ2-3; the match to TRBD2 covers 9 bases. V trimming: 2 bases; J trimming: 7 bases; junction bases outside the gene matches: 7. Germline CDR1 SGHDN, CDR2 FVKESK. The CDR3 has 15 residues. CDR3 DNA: TGTGCCAGCAGCCAATACGCGGGAGGGCTAAATACGCAGTATTTT. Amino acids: CASSQYAGGLNTQYF. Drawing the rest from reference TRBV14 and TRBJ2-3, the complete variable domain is EAGVTQFPSHSVIEKGQTVTLRCDPISGHDNLYWYRRVMGKEIKFLLHFVKESKQDESGMPNNRFLAERTGGTYSTLKVQPAELEDSGVYFCASSQYAGGLNTQYFGPGTRLTVL.

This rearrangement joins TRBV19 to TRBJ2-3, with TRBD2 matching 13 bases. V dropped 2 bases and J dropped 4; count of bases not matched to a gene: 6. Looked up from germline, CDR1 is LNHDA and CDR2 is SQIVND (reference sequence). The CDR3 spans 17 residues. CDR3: CASSIRGTSGISDTQYF. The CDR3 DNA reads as TGTGCCAGTAGTATACGGGGGACTAGCGGGATTTCAGATACGCAGTATTTT.

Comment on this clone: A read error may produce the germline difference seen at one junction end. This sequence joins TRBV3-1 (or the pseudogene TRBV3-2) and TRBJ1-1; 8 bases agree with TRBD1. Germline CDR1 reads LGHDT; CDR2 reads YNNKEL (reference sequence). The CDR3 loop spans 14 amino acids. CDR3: CASSQETRDRPTHF. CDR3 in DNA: TGTGCCAGCAGCCAAGAGACGCGGGACAGGCCCACCCACTTT.

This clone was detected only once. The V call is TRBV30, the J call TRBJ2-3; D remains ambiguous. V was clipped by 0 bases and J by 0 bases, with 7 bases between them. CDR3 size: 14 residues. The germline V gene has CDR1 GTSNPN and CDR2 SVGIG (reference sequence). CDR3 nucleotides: TGTGCCTGGAGTGTACAGTGGAGCACAGATACGCAGTATTTT. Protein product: CAWSVQWSTDTQYF.

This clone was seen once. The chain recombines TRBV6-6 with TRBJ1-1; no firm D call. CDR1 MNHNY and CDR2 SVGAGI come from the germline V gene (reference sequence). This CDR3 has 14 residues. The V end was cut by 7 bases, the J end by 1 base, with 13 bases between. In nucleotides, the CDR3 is TGTGCCAGCATCTTCAGTTCAGGGAACACTGAAGCTTTCTTT. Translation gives CASIFSSGNTEAFF.

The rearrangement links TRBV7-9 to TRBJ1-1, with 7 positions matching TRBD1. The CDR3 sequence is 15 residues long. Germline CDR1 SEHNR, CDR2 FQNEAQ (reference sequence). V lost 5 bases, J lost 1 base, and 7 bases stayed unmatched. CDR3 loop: CASSPSKGANTEAFF. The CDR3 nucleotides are TGTGCCAGCAGCCCATCGAAGGGGGCGAACACTGAAGCTTTCTTT.

CDR3 in amino acids: CSVSRGSDTQYF. The CDR3, as DNA: TGCAGCGTTTCCAGGGGATCAGATACGCAGTATTTT. The gene calls are TRBV29-1 and TRBJ2-3, with TRBD1 as a possible D gene (6 bases). Germline CDR1 and CDR2: SQVTM and ANQGSEA. This CDR3 is 12 amino acids long. V dropped 5 bases and J dropped 4 bases, with 10 bases sitting between them.

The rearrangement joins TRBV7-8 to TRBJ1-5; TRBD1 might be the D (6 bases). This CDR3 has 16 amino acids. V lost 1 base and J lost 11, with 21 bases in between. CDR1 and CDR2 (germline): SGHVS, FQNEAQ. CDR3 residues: CASSLEGVLLGAAQHF. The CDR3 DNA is TGTGCCAGCAGCTTAGAAGGGGTTTTGCTGGGGGCGGCCCAGCATTTT.